These 16 T cell receptor beta chains originate from one sample sequenced in a study of cytomegalovirus exposure and HLA in healthy donors. Both 60 Vbeta primers and 13 Jbeta primers went into the PCR. Using immunoSEQ multiplex PCR, the repertoire was profiled, and TCRdb retains in-frame clones only, with some absent. The table lists about 92,000 clones, roughly 73% of them singletons. The sequencing input was PBMCs. These receptors were taken from a man over 45 in good health and CMV-seropositive.

The chain's CDR3 is CASSQDGQAYYGYTF. Here the CDR3 DNA reads TGCGCCAGCAGCCAAGATGGACAGGCCTACTATGGCTACACCTTC. This chain joins TRBV4-3 and TRBJ1-2; 7 positions agree with TRBD1. Germline CDR1 reads LGHNA; CDR2 reads YSLEER. Trimming removed 0 bases from V and 3 bases from J; junction bases left unmatched: 4. This CDR3 is 15 amino acids long.

The genes are TRBV30 and TRBJ1-3; no definite D call. Trimming removed 5 bases from V and 0 bases from J, with 5 bases in between. Germline values: CDR1 GTSNPN, CDR2 SVGIG (reference sequence). The CDR3 runs 12 residues. CDR3: CAWEASGNTIYF. Written as DNA, the CDR3 is TGTGCCTGGGAGGCCTCTGGAAACACCATATATTTT. The complete variable domain, with remaining parts taken from reference TRBV30 and TRBJ1-3, reads SQTIHQWPATLVQPVGSPLSLECTVEGTSNPNLYWYRQAAGRGLQLLFYSVGIGQISSEVPQNLSASRPQDRQFILSSKKLLLSDSGFYLCAWEASGNTIYFGEGSWLTVV.

This rearrangement joins TRBV7-8 to TRBJ2-3, with TRBD2 identical over 8 bases. CDR1 is SGHVS and CDR2 is FQNEAQ in the germline V gene. CDR3 size: 14 residues. The ends lost 8 bases at V and 3 bases at J; junction bases unmatched: 7. The CDR3, as DNA: TGTGCCAGCTTGGCGGGGGGTTTGACAGATACGCAGTATTTT. Encoded protein: CASLAGGLTDTQYF.

This clone appeared a single time. The rearrangement uses TRBV11-2 and TRBJ1-1, with unresolved D. Germline CDR1 SGHAT, CDR2 FQNNGV. The CDR3 length is 11 residues. V lost 1 base and J 14 bases, leaving 11 bases between the germline ends. CDR3 nucleotides: TGTGCCAGCAGCTTAGGCGGTAGGTGCTTCTTT. Protein sequence: CASSLGGRCFF.

This chain joins TRBV19 and TRBJ1-4; TRBD1 aligns across 9 bases. CDR1 LNHDA and CDR2 SQIVND come from the germline V gene (reference sequence). CDR3 size: 17 residues. The V segment lost 3 bases and the J segment 1 base; nucleotides outside the gene matches: 6. The DNA for the CDR3 is TGTGCCAGTAGTATCCTGGGACAGGGCGAAACTAATGAAAAACTGTTTTTT. It translates to CASSILGQGETNEKLFF.

The chain recombines TRBV4-3 with TRBJ1-5; D unclear. Trimming cost V 1 base and J 2 bases, with 6 bases left between them. The CDR3 consists of 14 residues. CDR1 LGHNA and CDR2 YSLEER come from the germline V gene. CDR3 sequence: CASSQGEGNQPQHF. The CDR3 DNA reads as TGCGCCAGCAGCCAAGGGGAGGGCAATCAGCCCCAGCATTTT.

J is TRBJ1-5 and V is TRBV25-1, with TRBD1 identical over 9 bases. V shed 5 bases and J 3 bases; nucleotides not matched to a gene: 5. CDR3 length equals 15 residues. Germline V lookup: CDR1 MGHDK, CDR2 SYGVNS. As DNA, the CDR3 is TGTGCCAGCAGTACCGGGACAGGGAACAATCAGCCCCAGCATTTT. This gives the protein CASSTGTGNNQPQHF.

CDR3 nucleotide sequence: TGTGCCAGCAGTATAGCAGGGGGCAGGACTGAAGCTTTCTTT. Translated, it gives CASSIAGGRTEAFF. V usage is TRBV27 and J usage is TRBJ1-1; 8 nucleotides align to TRBD1. Germline V gene sequence: CDR1 MNHEY, CDR2 SMNVEV (reference sequence). The CDR3 is made up of 14 amino acids. Trimming cost V 5 bases and J 5 bases; bases outside gene matches: 7.

This clone was seen only once. The chain employs TRBV7-2 and TRBJ1-1; 9 positions agree with TRBD1. The V gene end was trimmed by 5 bases and the J gene end by 5 bases; junction bases not matched to a gene: 6. CDR3 length equals 14 residues. Germline V gene lookup returns CDR1 SGHTA and CDR2 FQGNSA. CDR3 amino acids: CASSNTGGVTEAFF. The CDR3 DNA sequence: TGTGCCAGCAGCAATACAGGGGGCGTTACTGAAGCTTTCTTT.

V usage is TRBV5-6 and J usage is TRBJ2-7; TRBD2 is a possible D gene (5 bases). V was trimmed by 1 base and J by 6 bases, leaving 14 bases between them. Germline V lookup: CDR1 SGHDT, CDR2 YYEEEE. The CDR3 is 14 amino acids. The CDR3 coding sequence is TGTGCCAGCAGCTTGCAATTCCCGGAGGCCGAGCAGTACTTC. Protein: CASSLQFPEAEQYF.

The chain recombines TRBV7-8 with TRBJ1-6; 7 positions agree with TRBD1. The CDR3 extends over 16 amino acids. J gave up 0 bases and V 4 bases, and 3 bases lay outside the gene matches. Per the germline V gene, CDR1 is SGHVS and CDR2 is FQNEAQ. CDR3 amino acids: CASSSGQSSYNSPLHF. CDR3 sequence (DNA): TGTGCCAGCAGCTCGGGACAGAGCTCCTATAATTCACCCCTCCACTTT. Variable domain in full (rest from reference TRBV7-8 and TRBJ1-6): GAGVSQSPRYKVAKRGQDVALRCDPISGHVSLFWYQQALGQGPEFLTYFQNEAQLDKSGLPSDRFFAERPEGSVSTLKIQRTQQEDSAVYLCASSSGQSSYNSPLHFGNGTRLTVT.

The CDR3 loop reads CASSGTGSGANVLTF. The DNA for the CDR3 is TGTGCCAGCAGCGGCACAGGGTCGGGGGCCAACGTCCTGACTTTC. The gene calls are TRBV9 and TRBJ2-6, with D possibly being TRBD1 (6 bases). There are 15 residues in the CDR3. Trimming pared 3 bases from V and 4 bases from J, leaving 11 bases between. The V gene's germline CDR1 is SGDLS and CDR2 YYNGEE.

The J gene is TRBJ2-5, the V gene TRBV10-3; 9 bases align to TRBD1. The J call is in doubt because the DNA end fits TRBJ2-7 better. CDR3 length equals 12 residues. Per germline, CDR1 ENHRY and CDR2 SYGVKD. CDR3 in amino acids: CAIRGQGLEQYF. Here the CDR3 DNA reads TGTGCCATCAGAGGACAGGGGCTCGAGCAGTACTTC.

The chain links TRBV4-1 to TRBJ2-1, with 7 bases identical to TRBD2. The V gene's germline CDR1 is MGHRA and CDR2 YSYEKL. With V trimmed by 1 base and J by 1 base, 1 base remained unmatched. This CDR3 contains 15 residues. The CDR3 region is CASSQGGLSYNEQFF. The CDR3 region has the DNA TGCGCCAGCAGCCAAGGGGGACTATCCTACAATGAGCAGTTCTTC.

This clone has a handful of counts. V is TRBV5-4 and J is TRBJ1-1; tentatively, D is TRBD1 (6 bases). Trimming left V 4 bases short and J 1 base short, with 11 bases between. Germline V gene sequence: CDR1 SGHNT, CDR2 YYREEE (reference sequence). The CDR3 is 14 residues long. CDR3 sequence reads: CASSGDTKNTEAFF. CDR3 DNA sequence: TGTGCCAGCAGCGGGGACACAAAGAACACTGAAGCTTTCTTT. The complete variable domain, with remaining parts taken from reference TRBV5-4 and TRBJ1-1, reads ETGVTQSPTHLIKTRGQQVTLRCSSQSGHNTVSWYQQALGQGPQFIFQYYREEENGRGNFPPRFSGLQFPNYSSELNVNALELDDSALYLCASSGDTKNTEAFFGQGTRLTVV.

The V and J genes are TRBV4-1 and TRBJ2-2; weak D call: TRBD2 (5 bases). CDR3 size: 12 residues. Trimming removed 2 bases at V and 13 bases at J, with 11 bases between. Germline V gene data show CDR1 as MGHRA and CDR2 as YSYEKL. CDR3 coding DNA: TGCGCCAGCAGCCAAAGGACGGGGTGGCTGTTTTTT. This codes for CASSQRTGWLFF.